This T cell receptor (beta chain) derives from a study of T cells in Graves' hyperthyroidism and ophthalmopathy. The CDR3 contains 16 residues. V shed 0 bases and J 0 bases; nucleotides not matched to a gene: 6. The V gene's germline CDR1 is DFQATT and CDR2 SNEGSKA (reference sequence). Researchers took RNA transcripts and amplified the TCR beta CDR3 regions from them. HTBI primers were used for first-round RT-PCR of the TCR CDR3. TCRdb independently ran MiXCR on the multiplex PCR reads; one entry per CDR3 protein. The table records a few hundred thousand distinct CDR3 sequences, about 15% of them present only once.

The chain uses TRBV20-1 and TRBJ2-7; 9 bases are shared with TRBD2. Sequenced material: blood. This TCR derives from a woman between 25 and 40 years old with Graves' hyperthyroidism. The CDR3 here is CSARDPFSGSSYEQYF. The CDR3 DNA reads as TGCAGTGCTAGAGATCCTTTTAGCGGGAGCTCCTACGAGCAGTACTTC.